This T cell receptor (beta chain) was identified during a study of blood T cells in healthy people across ages. Study outcomes and limitations: Versus aged donors, long-lived donors had higher diversity and more naive CD4+ cells.

For the second PCR, which ran for about 6 to 11 cycles, a sample-barcoded 5' primer and a J-beta primer mix were used. Samples each returned at least 2.5 million CDR3-containing paired-end reads. In TCRdb, the 5' RACE reads were re-called with MiXCR into one record per CDR3 protein. The sample consists of 720,000 or so distinct CDR3 sequences, 40% to 45% of them appearing once. In this sample, this clonotype turned up many times. The antigen is not known. Between the trimmed V and J ends, which lost 6 bases and 4 bases, there was a span of 24 bases. This CDR3 spans 16 amino acids. Looked up from germline, CDR1 is DFQATT and CDR2 is SNEGSKA (reference sequence).

The TCR comes from a man at least 80 years old in good health. The J gene is TRBJ1-2, the V gene TRBV20-1; D is perhaps TRBD1 (5 bases). Sequenced input: blood. The CDR3 loop reads CSAAGRDVRGGYGYTF. CDR3 nucleotide sequence: TGCAGTGCCGCCGGGAGGGACGTACGGGGCGGCTATGGCTACACCTTC.